This T cell receptor (beta chain) derives from a study of beta chain features in type 1 diabetes (dated by TCRdb to 2016 to 2019). Background for the entire study: Mean age, gender distribution, total cell number and subset yield were not different between patients and healthy donors. A total of 107,917,701 sorted cells were examined across all samples, and a strong correlation was observed between cell number per subset and RNA yield. The study compared the TCRB repertoires of sorted circulating CD4+ T cell subsets in recently diagnosed type 1 diabetes patients with those in matched healthy donors. Regulatory and stem cell-like memory subsets were isolated from only 8 patients and about eight healthy donors, whereas naive and central memory subsets came from all 30 or so donors. On the study overall, not on this receptor specifically: Naive, central memory and regulatory TCRB repertoires appeared more similar among patients than among healthy donors. Only small numbers of individuals were included in the HLA sub-analyses, which left unresolved whether HLA type had any influence on TCRB rearrangement. Type 1 diabetes patients showed a moderate but significant shortening of TCRB CDR3 length in all four CD4+ subsets. PCR might favor shorter templates, but patient and control samples were amplified and corrected together, so any skew would affect both groups equally. Because cDNA was sequenced instead of genomic DNA, activated cells with high expression could be over-represented, although the groups did not differ in activation or CD3 levels. Fewer insertions and more nucleotide deletions at VDJ recombination sites were observed in patients with type 1 diabetes, implying thymic rearrangement abnormalities.

The entire amount of isolated RNA was reverse transcribed using the High Capacity cDNA Reverse Transcription Kit, so the sequenced TCRB transcripts were expressed ones. Deep immunoSEQ sequencing was performed on naive, central memory and regulatory T cell samples, with an average of around 3.5 million total reads per sample. Sorted cells were lysed in RLT buffer, and RNA was extracted using DNase-treated RNeasy Micro or Mini kits according to cell number. Each cell subset was processed separately to prevent cross-contamination, with patient and healthy donor samples processed together. The immunoSEQ multiplex PCR was used to amplify TCRB sequences from cDNA, generating 87-bp fragments that spanned the CDR3 region. The amplicons were sequenced using the Illumina HiSeq platform. The original pipeline was this. Synthetic template baselines were used to correct PCR bias computationally, reads within Hamming distance 2 were collapsed together, and singletons that could not be merged were discarded. Reads were aligned against IMGT to assign V, D and J genes, CDR3 length and insertions or deletions at six rearrangement sites. Clonotype counts were normalized to sorted cell number within each subset before computing true diversity and Gini coefficients with the tcR R package. Repertoire sharing was quantified using the overlap coefficient calculated on TCRB nucleotide sequences. Out-of-frame TCRB sequences from naive cells were analyzed as a proxy for the pre-selection repertoire. TCRdb took this table from immuneACCESS and kept in-frame rearrangements with V and J called. Such tables lack part of the clones; where checked against another copy, unresolved V genes explain under half of the gap, and the rest is unexplained. V and J calls and clone size are those listed in that table; D and trimming were worked out from the DNA. The sample table lists around 450,000 clones, 11% of them with a count of one. The ten largest clones take up 0.045% to 0.06% of the sample.

On this clone: Its antigen is unknown. It has no much larger one-base neighbor in the sample; base qualities were not kept. This sample also contains other DNA sequences that code for the same CDR3.

From each donor, a single peripheral blood sample of 95 to 150 mL on average was drawn into heparinised tubes. Naive, central memory, regulatory and stem cell-like memory CD4+ T cells were sorted on a BD FACSAria II using a panel including CD45RO, CCR7, CD25, CD127, CD95 and CD27. A purity above 95% was achieved for all sorted populations. Right away, PBMCs were isolated by Lymphoprep density gradient centrifugation and were stained directly, with no culture step. To minimize batch effects, samples were stained and sorted in pairs, one healthy donor with one patient per experiment. The CDR3, cysteine through phenylalanine, is 13 amino acids long. Only CDR3 DNA remains: 39 bases, in frame from the first base. Per the germline V gene (reference sequence), SEHNR is the CDR1 and FQNEAQ is the CDR2. V lost 3 bases and J lost 4 bases, and the count of bases not matched to a germline gene is 0.

The sample comprised naive CD4+ T cells from blood. The cell subset or site label here, explained by the study, means: true naive CD4+ T cells. This TCR was recovered from a young woman in good health. The chain links TRBV7-9 with TRBJ1-2; 9 bases in the middle match TRBD1. The CDR3 protein is CASSLGQGYGYTF. In nucleotides, the sequence is TGTGCCAGCAGCTTGGGACAGGGCTATGGCTACACCTTC. With the portions outside the CDR3 filled from the reference TRBV7-9 and TRBJ1-2 genes, the complete variable region becomes DTGVSQNPRHKITKRGQNVTFRCDPISEHNRLYWYRQTLGQGPEFLTYFQNEAQLEKSRLLSDRFSAERPKGSFSTLEIQRTEQGDSAMYLCASSLGQGYGYTFGSGTRLTVV.